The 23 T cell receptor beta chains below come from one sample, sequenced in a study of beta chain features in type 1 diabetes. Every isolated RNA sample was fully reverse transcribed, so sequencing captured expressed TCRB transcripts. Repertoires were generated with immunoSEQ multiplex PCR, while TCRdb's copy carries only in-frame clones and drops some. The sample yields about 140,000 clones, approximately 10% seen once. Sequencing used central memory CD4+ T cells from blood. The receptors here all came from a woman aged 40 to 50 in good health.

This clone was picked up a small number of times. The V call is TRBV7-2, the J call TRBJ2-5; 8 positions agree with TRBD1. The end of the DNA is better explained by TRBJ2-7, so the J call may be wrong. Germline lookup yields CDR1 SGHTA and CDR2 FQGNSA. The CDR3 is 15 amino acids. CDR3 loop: CASSLTGQATYEQYF. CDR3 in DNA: TGTGCCAGCAGCCTAACGGGACAGGCGACCTACGAGCAGTACTTC.

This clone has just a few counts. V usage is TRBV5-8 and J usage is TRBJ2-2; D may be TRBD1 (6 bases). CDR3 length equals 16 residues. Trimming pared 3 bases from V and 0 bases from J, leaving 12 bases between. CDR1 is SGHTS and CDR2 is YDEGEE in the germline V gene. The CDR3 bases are TGTGCCAGCAGCTCCGGGACAACCCCGAACACCGGGGAGCTGTTTTTT. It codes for CASSSGTTPNTGELFF. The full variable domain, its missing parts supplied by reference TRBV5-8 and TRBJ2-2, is EAGVTQSPTHLIKTRGQQATLRCSPISGHTSVYWYQQALGLGLQFLLWYDEGEERNRGNFPPRFSGRQFPNYSSELNVNALELEDSALYLCASSSGTTPNTGELFFGEGSRLTVL.

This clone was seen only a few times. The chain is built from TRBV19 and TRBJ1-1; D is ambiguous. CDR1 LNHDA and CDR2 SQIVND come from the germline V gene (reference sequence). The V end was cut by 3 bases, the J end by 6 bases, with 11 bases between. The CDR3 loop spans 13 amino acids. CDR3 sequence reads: CASSIREGSEAFF. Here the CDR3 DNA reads TGTGCCAGTAGTATCCGGGAAGGGTCTGAAGCTTTCTTT.

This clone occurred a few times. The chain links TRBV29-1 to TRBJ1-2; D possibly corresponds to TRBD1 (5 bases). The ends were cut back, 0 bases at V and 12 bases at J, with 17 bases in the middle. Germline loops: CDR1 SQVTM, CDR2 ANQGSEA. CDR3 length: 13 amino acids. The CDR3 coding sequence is TGCAGCGTTGAAGAATGGGCCCGGCAGGGCAACACCTTC. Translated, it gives CSVEEWARQGNTF.

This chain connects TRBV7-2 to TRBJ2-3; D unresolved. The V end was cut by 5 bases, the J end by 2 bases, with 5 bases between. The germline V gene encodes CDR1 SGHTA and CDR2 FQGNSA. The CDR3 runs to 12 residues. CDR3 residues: CASSPYTDTQYF. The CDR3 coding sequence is TGTGCCAGCAGCCCTTACACAGATACGCAGTATTTT.

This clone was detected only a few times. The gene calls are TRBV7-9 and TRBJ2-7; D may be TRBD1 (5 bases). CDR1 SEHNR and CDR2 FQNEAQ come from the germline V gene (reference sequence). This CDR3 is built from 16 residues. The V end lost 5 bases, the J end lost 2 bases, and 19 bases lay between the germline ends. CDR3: CASSPLTVLGPYEQYF. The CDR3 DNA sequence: TGTGCCAGCAGCCCCCTGACAGTGCTCGGGCCCTACGAGCAGTACTTC.

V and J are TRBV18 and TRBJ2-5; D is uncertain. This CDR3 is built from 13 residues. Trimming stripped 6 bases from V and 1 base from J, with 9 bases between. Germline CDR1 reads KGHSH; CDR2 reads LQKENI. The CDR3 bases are TGTGCCAGCTCGTCTACCGTCCAAGAGACCCAGTACTTC. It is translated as CASSSTVQETQYF.

CDR3 protein: CAISGSGGDTEAFF. The CDR3 nucleotides read TGTGCCATCAGTGGTTCAGGAGGGGACACTGAAGCTTTCTTT. V usage is TRBV10-3 and J usage is TRBJ1-1; a possible D gene is TRBD1 (5 bases). The CDR3 loop spans 14 amino acids. Germline values: CDR1 ENHRY, CDR2 SYGVKD. V lost 4 bases to trimming and J lost 3 bases, with 12 bases between them.

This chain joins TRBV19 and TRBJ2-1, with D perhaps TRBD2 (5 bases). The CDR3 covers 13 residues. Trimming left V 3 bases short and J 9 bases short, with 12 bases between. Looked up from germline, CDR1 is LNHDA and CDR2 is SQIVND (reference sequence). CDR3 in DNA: TGTGCCAGTAGTATCGAGGGTGGCGGTGAGCAGTTCTTC. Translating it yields CASSIEGGGEQFF.

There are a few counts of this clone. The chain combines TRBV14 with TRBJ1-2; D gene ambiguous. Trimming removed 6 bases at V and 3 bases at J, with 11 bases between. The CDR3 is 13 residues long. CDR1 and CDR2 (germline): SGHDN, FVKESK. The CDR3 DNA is TGTGCCAGCAGTCCACAGTCGTACTATGGCTACACCTTC. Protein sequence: CASSPQSYYGYTF.

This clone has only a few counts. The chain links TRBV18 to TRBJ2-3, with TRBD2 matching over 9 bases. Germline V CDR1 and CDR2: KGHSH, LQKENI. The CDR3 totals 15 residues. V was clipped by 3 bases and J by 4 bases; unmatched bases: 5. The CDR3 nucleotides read TGTGCCAGCTCACCCCGGACTAGCGAAGCAGATACGCAGTATTTT. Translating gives CASSPRTSEADTQYF.

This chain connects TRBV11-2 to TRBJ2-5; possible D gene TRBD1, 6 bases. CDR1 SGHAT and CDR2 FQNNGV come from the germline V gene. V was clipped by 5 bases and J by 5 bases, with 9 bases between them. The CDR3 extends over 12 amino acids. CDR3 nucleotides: TGTGCCAGCAGCCCGAGGGGGGAGACCCAGTACTTC. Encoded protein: CASSPRGETQYF.

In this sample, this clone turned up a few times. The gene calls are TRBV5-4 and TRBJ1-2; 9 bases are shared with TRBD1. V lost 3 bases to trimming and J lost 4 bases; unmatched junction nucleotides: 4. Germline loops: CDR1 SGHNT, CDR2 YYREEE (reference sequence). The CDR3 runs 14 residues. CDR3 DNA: TGTGCCAGCAGCTCGGGACAGGGCATCTATGGCTACACCTTC. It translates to CASSSGQGIYGYTF.

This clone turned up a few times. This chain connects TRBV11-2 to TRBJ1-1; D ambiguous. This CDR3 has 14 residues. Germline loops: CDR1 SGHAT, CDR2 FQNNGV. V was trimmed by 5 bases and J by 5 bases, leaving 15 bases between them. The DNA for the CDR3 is TGTGCCAGCAGCCCTCGGGGAGTTGGGACTGAAGCTTTCTTT. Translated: CASSPRGVGTEAFF.

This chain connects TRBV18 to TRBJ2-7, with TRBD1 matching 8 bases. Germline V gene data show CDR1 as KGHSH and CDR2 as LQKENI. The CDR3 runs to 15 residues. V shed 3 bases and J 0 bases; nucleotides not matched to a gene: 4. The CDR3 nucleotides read TGTGCCAGCTCACCCCGGACAGGGACCTCCTACGAGCAGTACTTC. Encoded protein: CASSPRTGTSYEQYF.

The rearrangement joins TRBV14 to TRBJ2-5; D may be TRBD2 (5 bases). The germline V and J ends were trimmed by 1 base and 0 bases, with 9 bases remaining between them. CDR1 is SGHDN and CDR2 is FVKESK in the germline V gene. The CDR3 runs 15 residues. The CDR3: CASSQVRAYQETQYF. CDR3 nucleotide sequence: TGTGCCAGCAGCCAAGTGAGGGCGTACCAAGAGACCCAGTACTTC.

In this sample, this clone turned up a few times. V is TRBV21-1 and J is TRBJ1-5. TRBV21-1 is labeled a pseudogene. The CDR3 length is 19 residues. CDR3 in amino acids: CASSKEFRGKGYSNQPQHF. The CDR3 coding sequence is TGTGCCAGCAGCAAAGAATTTCGGGGGAAGGGCTATAGCAATCAGCCCCAGCATTTT.

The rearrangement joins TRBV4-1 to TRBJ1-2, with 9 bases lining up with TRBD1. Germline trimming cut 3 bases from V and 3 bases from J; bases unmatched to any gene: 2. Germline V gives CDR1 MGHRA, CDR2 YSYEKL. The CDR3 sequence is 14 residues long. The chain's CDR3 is CASSQTGGYYGYTF. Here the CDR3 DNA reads TGCGCCAGCAGCCAGACAGGGGGTTACTATGGCTACACCTTC.

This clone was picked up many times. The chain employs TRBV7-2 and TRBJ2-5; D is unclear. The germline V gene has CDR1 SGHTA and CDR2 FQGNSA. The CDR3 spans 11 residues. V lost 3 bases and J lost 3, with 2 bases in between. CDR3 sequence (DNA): TGTGCCAGCAGCTTTAAAGAGACCCAGTACTTC. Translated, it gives CASSFKETQYF.

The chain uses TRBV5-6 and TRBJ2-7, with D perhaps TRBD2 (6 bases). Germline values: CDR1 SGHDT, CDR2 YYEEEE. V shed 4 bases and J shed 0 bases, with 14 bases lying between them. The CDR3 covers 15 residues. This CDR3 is CASSPGAGSSYEQYF. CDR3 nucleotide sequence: TGTGCCAGCAGCCCTGGCGCGGGGAGCTCCTACGAGCAGTACTTC.

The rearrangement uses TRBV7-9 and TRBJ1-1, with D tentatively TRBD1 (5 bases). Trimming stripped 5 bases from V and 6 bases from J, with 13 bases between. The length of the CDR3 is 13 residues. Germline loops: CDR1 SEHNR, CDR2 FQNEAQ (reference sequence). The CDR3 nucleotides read TGTGCCAGCAGCCTCCCTCAGGGCGCTGAAGCTTTCTTT. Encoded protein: CASSLPQGAEAFF.

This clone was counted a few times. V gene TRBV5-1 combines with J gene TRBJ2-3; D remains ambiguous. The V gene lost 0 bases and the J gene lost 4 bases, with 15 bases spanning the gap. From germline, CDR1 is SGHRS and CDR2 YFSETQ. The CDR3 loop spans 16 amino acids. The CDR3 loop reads CASSLGSSFNSDTQYF. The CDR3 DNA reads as TGCGCCAGCAGCTTGGGTTCTAGTTTTAACTCAGATACGCAGTATTTT.

The CDR3 nucleotides are TGCGCCAGCAGCCCGGGAGGCTTGGAAGAGACCCAGTACTTC. Protein product: CASSPGGLEETQYF. The chain uses TRBV5-1 and TRBJ2-5; 7 nucleotides agree with TRBD2. Germline V CDR1 and CDR2: SGHRS, YFSETQ. V was clipped by 4 bases and J by 3 bases; unmatched bases: 6. The CDR3 consists of 14 residues. The full variable domain, rest sourced from reference TRBV5-1 and TRBJ2-5, is KAGVTQTPRYLIKTRGQQVTLSCSPISGHRSVSWYQQTPGQGLQFLFEYFSETQRNKGNFPGRFSGRQFSNSRSEMNVSTLELGDSALYLCASSPGGLEETQYFGPGTRLLVL.